The clone carrying this TCR beta chain was seen just once. This specimen comes from a study of blood T cell repertoires in COVID-19. Study-wide context: Material from acute and convalescent COVID-19 was sourced from the United States, Italy and Spain. Sources were T cells, B-cell-depleted T cells, or PBMCs; the material itself was cDNA or gDNA.

The CDR3 has 17 residues. Under the authors' procedure: Amplifying reference gene primers gave estimates of nucleated cell counts. Assay used: immunoSEQ multiplex PCR; TCRdb lists only in-frame clones, some missing. V and J calls plus clone size are reproduced from that table; the DNA served to infer D and trimming. The sample records around 100,000 clones, just under 80% being singletons. V and J are TRBV21-1 and TRBJ2-1; the table's D call, TRBD2, has no DNA check behind it. TRBV21-1 is tagged as a pseudogene. This receptor was taken from a man in his 70s with active or convalescent COVID-19. The sample consisted of peripheral blood. The CDR3 sequence: CASSKSRLAGLSPPQFF. CDR3 coding DNA: TGTGCCAGCAGCAAGAGTCGACTAGCGGGCCTTAGTCCCCCGCAGTTCTTC.